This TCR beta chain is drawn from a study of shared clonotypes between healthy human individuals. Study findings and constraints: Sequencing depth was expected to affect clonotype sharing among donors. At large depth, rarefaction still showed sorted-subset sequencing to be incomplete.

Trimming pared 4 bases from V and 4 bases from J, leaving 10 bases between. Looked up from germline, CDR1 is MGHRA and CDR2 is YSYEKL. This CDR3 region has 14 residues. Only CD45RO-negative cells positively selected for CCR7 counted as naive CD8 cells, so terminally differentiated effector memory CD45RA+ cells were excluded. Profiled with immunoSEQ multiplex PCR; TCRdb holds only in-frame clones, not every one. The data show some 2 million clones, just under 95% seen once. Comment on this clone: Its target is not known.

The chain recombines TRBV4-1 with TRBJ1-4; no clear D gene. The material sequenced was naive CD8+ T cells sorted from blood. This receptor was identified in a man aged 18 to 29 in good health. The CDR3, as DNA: TGCGCCAGCAGCCCCACCAGGTATAATGAAAAACTGTTTTTT. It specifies CASSPTRYNEKLFF.